Below, 15 T cell receptor beta chains from the same sample are listed, as sequenced in a study of blood T cell repertoires in COVID-19. The repertoire was sequenced with immunoSEQ multiplex PCR; TCRdb's copy has only in-frame clones and lacks some. This repertoire shows about 36,000 clones, 78% found once; its top ten account for 33%. Sample: peripheral blood. All receptors derive from a man between 60 and 75 years old with acute or convalescent COVID-19.

The chain couples TRBV5-1 to TRBJ1-1, with 7 bases lining up with TRBD1. This CDR3 has 13 amino acids. In germline, CDR1 is SGHRS, CDR2 YFSETQ. Trimming at V came to 4 bases and at J to 4 bases, leaving 4 bases not matched to a gene. The CDR3 sequence: CASSIAGGTEAFF. The CDR3 DNA is TGCGCCAGCAGCATAGCAGGGGGCACTGAAGCTTTCTTT.

The chain couples TRBV11-2 to TRBJ2-7; TRBD2 agrees at 10 bases. This CDR3 contains 13 residues. With 6 bases clipped from V and 4 bases from J, the junction kept 3 bases outside the gene matches. Germline loops: CDR1 SGHAT, CDR2 FQNNGV. The CDR3 DNA is TGTGCCAGCAGGCTAGCGGGAGATTACGAGCAGTACTTC. Encoded protein: CASRLAGDYEQYF. The full variable domain, completed using reference TRBV11-2 and TRBJ2-7, is EAGVAQSPRYKIIEKRQSVAFWCNPISGHATLYWYQQILGQGPKLLIQFQNNGVVDDSQLPKDRFSAERLKGVDSTLKIQPAKLEDSAVYLCASRLAGDYEQYFGPGTRLTVT.

This chain joins TRBV5-1 and TRBJ1-6, with D unresolved. The CDR3 sequence is 15 residues long. The ends were cut back, 2 bases at V and 5 bases at J, with 11 bases in the middle. Germline lookup yields CDR1 SGHRS and CDR2 YFSETQ. This CDR3 is CASSFLQANNSPLHF. The CDR3 region has the DNA TGCGCCAGCAGCTTCCTCCAGGCAAATAATTCACCCCTCCACTTT.

The chain has TRBV5-1 and TRBJ1-1; D may be TRBD1 (6 bases). CDR1 and CDR2 (germline): SGHRS, YFSETQ. V was shortened by 4 bases and J by 5 bases, with 21 bases between the two germline ends. The CDR3 runs to 16 residues. DNA for the CDR3: TGCGCCAGCAGCGAGGGTGCGGGGGCCTTTGCGACTGAAGCTTTCTTT. Residues: CASSEGAGAFATEAFF.

This rearrangement joins TRBV6-5 to TRBJ1-1; a weak D match, TRBD1 (5 bases). This CDR3 has 13 residues. Germline CDR1 is MNHEY and CDR2 is SVGAGI. V dropped 7 bases and J dropped 0 bases, with 9 bases sitting between them. CDR3 nucleotides: TGTGCCAGCACGTGGGGCCTGAACACTGAAGCTTTCTTT. Its translation: CASTWGLNTEAFF.

The V call is TRBV19, the J call TRBJ1-3; no clear D. Germline CDR1 is LNHDA and CDR2 is SQIVND (reference sequence). Trimming shortened V by 2 bases and J by 7 bases, and 12 bases separated the two germline ends. The CDR3 extends over 14 amino acids. CDR3 nucleotides: TGTGCCAGTAGTATAAGTGTGGCATCGAACACCATATATTTT. It yields the protein CASSISVASNTIYF.

The rearrangement uses TRBV28 and TRBJ1-5, with a weak D call TRBD1 (5 bases). Germline V gene data show CDR1 as MDHEN and CDR2 as SYDVKM. The V end was cut by 3 bases, the J end by 8 bases, with 20 bases between. The CDR3 totals 16 residues. CDR3 sequence reads: CASSFRMGPGDKPQHF. DNA for the CDR3: TGTGCCAGCAGTTTTAGAATGGGGCCCGGCGACAAGCCCCAGCATTTT.

The chain joins TRBV14 to TRBJ2-3, with 10 bases matching TRBD2. The CDR3 loop spans 17 amino acids. CDR1 and CDR2 from the germline V gene are SGHDN and FVKESK. After removal of 4 bases from V and 0 bases from J, the junction contained 7 bases not matched to a gene. CDR3 nucleotides: TGTGCCAGCAGCCTTCTAGCGGGAGTGGGGAGCACAGATACGCAGTATTTT. Its translation: CASSLLAGVGSTDTQYF.

The rearrangement links TRBV18 to TRBJ2-1; D may be TRBD2 (7 bases). This CDR3 has 15 amino acids. Germline-derived CDR1 and CDR2 are KGHSH and LQKENI. V dropped 0 bases and J dropped 8 bases, with 14 bases sitting between them. The CDR3 DNA reads as TGTGCCAGCTCACCACCCGGGGGGCCGAATGATGAGCAGTTCTTC. Translation gives CASSPPGGPNDEQFF.

The genes are TRBV12-3 or TRBV12-4 and TRBJ2-5; weak D call: TRBD1 (6 bases). The CDR3 covers 12 residues. Trimming cost V 5 bases and J 5 bases, with 9 bases left between them. The CDR3: CASSTGMETQYF. In nucleotides, the CDR3 is TGTGCCAGCAGTACAGGGATGGAGACCCAGTACTTC.

This clone showed up just a few times. V and J are TRBV5-6 and TRBJ2-7; TRBD2 is a possible D gene (5 bases). The germline CDR1 and CDR2 sequences are SGHDT and YYEEEE. The CDR3 has 14 amino acids. V was trimmed by 9 bases and J by 2 bases, leaving 18 bases between them. CDR3 sequence: CATIGPDSPYEQYF. CDR3 nucleotides: TGTGCCACCATTGGTCCGGACTCCCCCTACGAGCAGTACTTC. Variable domain in full (rest from reference TRBV5-6 and TRBJ2-7): DAGVTQSPTHLIKTRGQQVTLRCSPKSGHDTVSWYQQALGQGPQFIFQYYEEEERQRGNFPDRFSGHQFPNYSSELNVNALLLGDSALYLCATIGPDSPYEQYFGPGTRLTVT.

The chain employs TRBV11-3 and TRBJ2-1, with unresolved D. The CDR3 runs 13 residues. Trimming stripped 3 bases from V and 5 bases from J, with 8 bases between. Looked up from germline, CDR1 is SGHNT and CDR2 is YENEEA. The CDR3 protein is CASSLSQNNEQFF. The CDR3 nucleotides are TGTGCCAGCAGCTTGAGTCAAAACAATGAGCAGTTCTTC.

This clone has a handful of counts. The chain couples TRBV6-5 to TRBJ2-3; TRBD2 agrees at 8 bases. Germline CDR1 and CDR2: MNHEY and SVGAGI. J lost 8 bases, V lost 6 bases, and 13 bases had no gene match. The CDR3 is 15 residues long. The DNA for the CDR3 is TGTGCCAGCAGGAATCAAGCGGGAGTATGGGGTACGCAGTATTTT. Amino acid sequence: CASRNQAGVWGTQYF.

The rearrangement links TRBV19 to TRBJ2-2, with D possibly being TRBD1 (6 bases). This CDR3 region has 15 residues. CDR1 is LNHDA and CDR2 is SQIVND in the germline V gene (reference sequence). Trimming removed 6 bases from V and 4 bases from J, with 15 bases in between. The CDR3 nucleotides read TGTGCCAGTAGCCCACAACAGGGCTCCACCGGGGAGCTGTTTTTT. This encodes CASSPQQGSTGELFF.

The chain recombines TRBV30 with TRBJ2-1; 11 bases agree with TRBD2. After removal of 0 bases from V and 4 bases from J, the junction contained 5 bases not matched to a gene. The CDR3 length is 16 residues. Germline CDR1 reads GTSNPN; CDR2 reads SVGIG (reference sequence). CDR3: CAWSVLGTSGYNEQFF. DNA of the CDR3: TGTGCCTGGAGTGTACTCGGGACTAGCGGTTACAATGAGCAGTTCTTC.